These T cell receptor beta chains were read from a single sample in a study of blood T cells in healthy people across ages. MiXCR, applied by TCRdb to the 5' RACE reads, yields one record per CDR3 protein. The sample records about 800,000 distinct CDR3 sequences, 25% being singletons. These same data were also listed under a study on T cells of mothers and their children.

Sequencing was done on a sample of blood. The source of these receptors is a boy aged 5-17 years in good health. Both conserved end residues are part of each CDR3. Each record gives: V gene, J gene, CDR3 protein.

v_call: TRBV28
j_call: TRBJ1-4
cdr3_aa: CASSSGGQGKTNEKLFF

v_call: TRBV7-3
j_call: TRBJ1-4
cdr3_aa: CASSRQGSTNEKLFF

v_call: TRBV2
j_call: TRBJ2-7
cdr3_aa: CASSEPGQPYEQYF

v_call: TRBV5-1
j_call: TRBJ1-1
cdr3_aa: CASSLAVGGNTEAFF

v_call: TRBV4-3
j_call: TRBJ2-1
cdr3_aa: CASSQDAVATYNEQFF

v_call: TRBV5-1
j_call: TRBJ2-3
cdr3_aa: CASSSPGATGGDTQYF

v_call: TRBV10-3
j_call: TRBJ1-2
cdr3_aa: CAITYGQEYGYTF

v_call: TRBV5-1
j_call: TRBJ2-7
cdr3_aa: CASSLGGDGTYEQYF

v_call: TRBV12-3/TRBV12-4
j_call: TRBJ1-5
cdr3_aa: CASREDTGQLQPQHF

v_call: TRBV9
j_call: TRBJ2-1
cdr3_aa: CASSVKWGVDEQFF

v_call: TRBV20-1
j_call: TRBJ2-4
cdr3_aa: CSAERLEEGWGAKNIQYF

v_call: TRBV2
j_call: TRBJ2-5
cdr3_aa: CASLSGGPETQYF

v_call: TRBV6-1
j_call: TRBJ2-5
cdr3_aa: CASSENGPETQYF

v_call: TRBV15
j_call: TRBJ2-5
cdr3_aa: CATSRDPGQQETQYF

v_call: TRBV28
j_call: TRBJ1-3
cdr3_aa: CASSRGGAGGNTIYF

v_call: TRBV11-2
j_call: TRBJ1-1
cdr3_aa: CASSSVRGERAEAFF

v_call: TRBV7-9
j_call: TRBJ2-2
cdr3_aa: CASSLDSDPGELFF

v_call: TRBV12-3/TRBV12-4
j_call: TRBJ2-5
cdr3_aa: CASRDRDGPQETQYF

v_call: TRBV28
j_call: TRBJ2-4
cdr3_aa: CASSRFGLAGVENIQYF

v_call: TRBV6-2/TRBV6-3
j_call: TRBJ2-2
cdr3_aa: CASSYWVSGPGELFF

v_call: TRBV5-1
j_call: TRBJ2-1
cdr3_aa: CASSLDATGVYNEQFF

v_call: TRBV9
j_call: TRBJ2-7
cdr3_aa: CASSVGTSGASYEQYF

v_call: TRBV7-7
j_call: TRBJ2-2
cdr3_aa: CATTRQGDTGELFF

v_call: TRBV12-3/TRBV12-4
j_call: TRBJ1-2
cdr3_aa: CASSPRWGGYTF

v_call: TRBV7-2
j_call: TRBJ2-3
cdr3_aa: CASSLAYRGLAGGLVTQYF

v_call: TRBV4-1
j_call: TRBJ2-1
cdr3_aa: CASSQDLTEQFF

v_call: TRBV6-4
j_call: TRBJ2-1
cdr3_aa: CASSDRQHGEQFF

v_call: TRBV7-8
j_call: TRBJ2-1
cdr3_aa: CASSTARRLDIYNEQFF

v_call: TRBV2
j_call: TRBJ1-6
cdr3_aa: CASWPGDSPLHF

v_call: TRBV6-5
j_call: TRBJ2-2
cdr3_aa: CASSYWGGELFF

v_call: TRBV4-3
j_call: TRBJ2-4
cdr3_aa: CASSRAIGDIQYF

v_call: TRBV4-2
j_call: TRBJ2-5
cdr3_aa: CASSQGVLRGAPGPRETQYF

v_call: TRBV2
j_call: .
cdr3_aa: CASRGQGYRDEQFF

v_call: TRBV27
j_call: TRBJ1-2
cdr3_aa: CASRPGTLIYGYTF

v_call: TRBV5-1
j_call: TRBJ1-2
cdr3_aa: CASSFGQERYTF

v_call: TRBV28
j_call: TRBJ1-5
cdr3_aa: CASSLDRVQHF

v_call: TRBV13
j_call: TRBJ2-6
cdr3_aa: CASSPSQGSGANVPTF

v_call: TRBV29-1
j_call: TRBJ2-5
cdr3_aa: CSARQGRYQETQYF

v_call: TRBV28
j_call: TRBJ1-4
cdr3_aa: CASEDSRWVLNEKLFF

v_call: TRBV6-5
j_call: TRBJ1-1
cdr3_aa: CASIPGGLRTEAFF

v_call: TRBV14
j_call: TRBJ2-1
cdr3_aa: CASSQRAGDYYNEQFF

v_call: TRBV7-6
j_call: TRBJ2-1
cdr3_aa: CASSLVPGFGYNEQFF

v_call: TRBV29-1
j_call: TRBJ1-2
cdr3_aa: CSVGTDSYGYTF

v_call: TRBV12-3/TRBV12-4
j_call: TRBJ2-5
cdr3_aa: CASSLRDSLWGETQYF

v_call: TRBV29-1
j_call: TRBJ1-5
cdr3_aa: CSVAGGAGQPQHF

v_call: TRBV12-5
j_call: TRBJ1-3
cdr3_aa: CASGLSGTGHSVDTIYF

v_call: TRBV7-2
j_call: TRBJ1-4
cdr3_aa: CASSENRGITNEKLFF

v_call: TRBV24-1
j_call: TRBJ2-5
cdr3_aa: CATSALAGGQFF

v_call: TRBV21-1
j_call: TRBJ2-7
cdr3_aa: CASSEGTGPSGVYEQYF

v_call: TRBV29-1
j_call: TRBJ2-5
cdr3_aa: CSAIWTSGKETQYF

v_call: TRBV5-1
j_call: TRBJ2-7
cdr3_aa: CASSPGPAGGRYEQYF

v_call: TRBV6-5
j_call: .
cdr3_aa: CASSYTRDRVSGEQFF

v_call: TRBV20-1
j_call: .
cdr3_aa: CSAKTGAYEQYF

v_call: TRBV6-2/TRBV6-3
j_call: TRBJ2-7
cdr3_aa: CASTGPGVSYEQYF

v_call: TRBV20-1
j_call: TRBJ2-1
cdr3_aa: CSLRVRAGANEQFF

v_call: TRBV20-1
j_call: TRBJ2-1
cdr3_aa: CSATGLAGGFGNEQFF

v_call: TRBV29-1
j_call: TRBJ2-1
cdr3_aa: CSGGQGNEQFF

v_call: TRBV28
j_call: TRBJ2-1
cdr3_aa: CASKLGRPPNEQFF

v_call: TRBV24-1
j_call: TRBJ1-2
cdr3_aa: CATSDVIGADRGPQGYTF

v_call: TRBV13
j_call: TRBJ2-5
cdr3_aa: CASSLGGDSQETQYF